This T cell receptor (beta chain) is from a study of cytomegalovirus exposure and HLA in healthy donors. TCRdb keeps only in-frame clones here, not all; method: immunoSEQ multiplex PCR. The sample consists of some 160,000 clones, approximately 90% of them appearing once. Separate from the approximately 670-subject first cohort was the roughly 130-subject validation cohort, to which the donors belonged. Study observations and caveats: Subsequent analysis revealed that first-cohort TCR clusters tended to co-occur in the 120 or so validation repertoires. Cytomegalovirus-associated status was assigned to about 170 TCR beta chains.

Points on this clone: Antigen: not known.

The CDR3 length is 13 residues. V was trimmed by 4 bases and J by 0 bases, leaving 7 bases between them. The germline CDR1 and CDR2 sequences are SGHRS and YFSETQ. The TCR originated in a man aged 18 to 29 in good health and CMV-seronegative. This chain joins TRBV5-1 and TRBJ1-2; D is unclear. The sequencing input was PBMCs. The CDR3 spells CASSPEPNYGYTF. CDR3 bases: TGCGCCAGCAGCCCCGAGCCTAACTATGGCTACACCTTC.